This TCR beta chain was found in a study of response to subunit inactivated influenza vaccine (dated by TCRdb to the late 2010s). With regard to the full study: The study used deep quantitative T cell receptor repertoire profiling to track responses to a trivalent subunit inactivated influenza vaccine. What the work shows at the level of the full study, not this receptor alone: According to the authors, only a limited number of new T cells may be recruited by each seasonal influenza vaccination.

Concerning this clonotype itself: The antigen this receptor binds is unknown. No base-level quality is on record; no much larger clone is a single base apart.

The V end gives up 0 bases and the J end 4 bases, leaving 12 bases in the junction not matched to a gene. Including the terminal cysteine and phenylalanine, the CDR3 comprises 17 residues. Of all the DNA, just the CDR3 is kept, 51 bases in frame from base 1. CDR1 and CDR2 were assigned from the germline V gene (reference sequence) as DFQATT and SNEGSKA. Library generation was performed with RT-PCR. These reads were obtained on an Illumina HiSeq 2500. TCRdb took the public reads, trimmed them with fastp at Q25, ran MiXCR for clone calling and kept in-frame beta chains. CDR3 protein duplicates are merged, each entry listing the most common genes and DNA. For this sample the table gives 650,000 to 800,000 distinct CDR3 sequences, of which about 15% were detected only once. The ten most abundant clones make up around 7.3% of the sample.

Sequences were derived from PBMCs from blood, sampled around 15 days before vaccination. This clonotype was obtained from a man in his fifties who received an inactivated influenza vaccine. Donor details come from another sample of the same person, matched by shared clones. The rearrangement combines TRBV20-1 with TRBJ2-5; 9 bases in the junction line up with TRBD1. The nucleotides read TGCAGTGCTAGAGATCCCTCCGGGACAGGGAGATTAGAGACCCAGTACTTC. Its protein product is CSARDPSGTGRLETQYF.